This TCR beta chain was recorded in a study of cytotoxic CD8 clonotypes in ibrutinib-treated CLL. Germline CDR1 KGHSH, CDR2 LQKENI. Germline trimming cut 4 bases from V and 4 bases from J; bases unmatched to any gene: 3. CDR3 length: 13 residues. Profiled with immunoSEQ multiplex PCR; TCRdb holds only in-frame clones, not every one. The sample lists around 310,000 clones, roughly 79% occurring once. This TCR was sampled from a human donor with chronic lymphocytic leukemia. Sample: PBMCs, taken before ibrutinib treatment. V is TRBV18 and J is TRBJ1-2; 7 nucleotides match TRBD1. CDR3 in amino acids: CASSLGTVYGYTF. CDR3 coding DNA: TGTGCCAGCTCACTGGGGACAGTCTATGGCTACACCTTC.